This is a list of T cell receptor beta chains from one sample in a study of somatic mutations in cytotoxic T cells in rheumatoid arthritis. Data came from immunoSEQ multiplex PCR; TCRdb stores just in-frame clones and leaves some out. Of tens of thousands of clones in the sample, around 80% are singletons; the top ten hold roughly 3.2%. Sequenced: CD8+ T cells sorted from blood. These receptors all come from a man aged 35 to 55 in good health. CDR3s include the opening cysteine and the closing phenylalanine or tryptophan. A D gene is named only where the DNA matches it firmly. Clone size is shown for a subset of rows, as once, few, many or a class of expanded clone.

j_gene | v_gene | d_gene | abundance | CDR3nt | CDR3aa
TRBJ2-2 | TRBV7-8 | TRBD2 | . | TGTGCCAACCGGGAGGGGAACACCGGGGAGCTGTTTTTT | CANREGNTGELFF
TRBJ1-4 | TRBV5-1 | TRBD1 | . | TGCGCCAGCAGCTCCGGACAGGGGCATAATGAAAAACTGTTTTTT | CASSSGQGHNEKLFF
TRBJ2-7 | TRBV7-9 | . | . | TGTGCCAGCGAGGTCGGGAGTGGCTACGAGCAGTACTTC | CASEVGSGYEQYF
TRBJ2-3 | TRBV9 | . | . | TGTGCCAGCAGCCCGACAGTCCTGAGCGCAGATACGCAGTATTTT | CASSPTVLSADTQYF
TRBJ2-2 | TRBV28 | . | . | TGTGCCACATCCGGGACGGGAAGGGGAACCGGGGAGCTGTTTTTT | CATSGTGRGTGELFF
TRBJ1-1 | TRBV5-6 | . | . | TGTGCCAGCAGCTTGGGGGACGGCGGAGAAGCTTTCTTT | CASSLGDGGEAFF
TRBJ2-1 | TRBV12-5 | TRBD2 | . | TGTGCTAGTGGTCTGAAGGCGGGAGAAGATCGCGATGAGCAGTTCTTC | CASGLKAGEDRDEQFF
TRBJ1-4 | TRBV25-1 | TRBD1 | . | TGTGCCAGCAGTGATTGGACAGGTGAAAAACTGTTTTTT | CASSDWTGEKLFF
TRBJ2-7 | TRBV15 | . | . | TGTGCCACCAGCCGAGGCGCGGCAGACCTTTACGAGCAGTACTTC | CATSRGAADLYEQYF
TRBJ2-5 | TRBV14 | . | . | TGTGCCAGCAGCCAAGGATACTGGCGGGACCAAGAGACCCAGTACTTC | CASSQGYWRDQETQYF
TRBJ2-2 | TRBV15 | . | . | TGTGCCACCAGCAGAGCCGAGAGGGACACCGGGGAGCTGTTTTTT | CATSRAERDTGELFF
TRBJ2-6 | TRBV27 | TRBD1 | . | TGTGCCAGCAGTTGGACAGGTCTCTCTGGGGCCAACGTCCTGACTTTC | CASSWTGLSGANVLTF
TRBJ1-1 | TRBV18 | . | . | TGTGCCAGCTCCCAAGGAAACACTGAAGCTTTCTTT | CASSQGNTEAFF
TRBJ2-3 | TRBV27 | . | once | TGTGCCAGCAGTTTAAGCTCAGATACGCAGTATTTT | CASSLSSDTQYF
TRBJ2-1 | TRBV12-5 | TRBD1 | . | TGTGCTAGTGGTTCCGGGACAGGGATCAATGAGCAGTTCTTC | CASGSGTGINEQFF
TRBJ1-3 | TRBV4-1 | . | . | TGCGCCAGCAGTCGACAAGCGGGGGATTCTGGAAACACCATATATTTT | CASSRQAGDSGNTIYF
TRBJ2-7 | TRBV7-9 | . | . | TGTGCCAGCAGCTCGGTCAAGGAGGGAGAAGCCTACGAGCAGTACTTC | CASSSVKEGEAYEQYF
TRBJ2-3 | TRBV28 | TRBD1 | . | TGTGCCAGCAGAGAAATATGGGACAGGGAGGATGCCACAGATACGCAGTATTTT | CASREIWDREDATDTQYF
TRBJ1-2 | TRBV6-5 | TRBD1 | . | TGTGCCAGCAGTTACTGGGCAGGGGGTGACTATGGCTACACCTTC | CASSYWAGGDYGYTF
TRBJ2-1 | TRBV28 | . | . | TGTGCCGTCCTGGGGTACAATGAGCAGTTCTTC | CAVLGYNEQFF
TRBJ1-5 | TRBV19 | . | . | TGTGCCAGTAGTATGTGGCAGAAGGGGGGAAAAGTAGATCAGCCCCAGCATTTT | CASSMWQKGGKVDQPQHF
TRBJ2-5 | TRBV7-2 | TRBD2 | . | TGTGCCAGCAGCTTTCTAGCGGGAGTGATTGGAGAGACCCAGTACTTC | CASSFLAGVIGETQYF